This T cell receptor beta chain was sequenced for a study of T cell changes during pregnancy in multiple sclerosis. Using immunoSEQ multiplex PCR, the repertoire was profiled, and TCRdb retains in-frame clones only, with some absent. Altogether tens of thousands of clones are present, roughly 93% being singletons, with the ten largest covering roughly 2.5%. Sequencing used peripheral blood, obtained in the second trimester of pregnancy. This clonotype originated in a female donor with multiple sclerosis, enrolled in a pregnancy study.

The CDR3 DNA reads TGCGCCAGCAGCTTGGACTGGGCCGCGGGTGACGAGCAGTACTTC. The encoded protein is CASSLDWAAGDEQYF. This rearrangement joins TRBV5-1 to TRBJ2-7, with a tentative D call TRBD2 (5 bases). The CDR3 has 15 amino acids. Trimming shortened V by 0 bases and J by 5 bases, and 15 bases separated the two germline ends. Per the germline V gene, CDR1 is SGHRS and CDR2 is YFSETQ.